This T cell receptor (beta chain) appears in the sequencing data of a study of blood T cell repertoires in COVID-19. Study details: Sample material is recorded as cDNA or gDNA derived from T cells, B-cell-depleted T cells, or PBMCs.

Only one count was recorded for this clone. CDR1 and CDR2 from the germline V gene are KGHDR and SFDVKD. The CDR3 loop spans 12 amino acids. Trimming removed 2 bases from V and 4 bases from J, with 3 bases in between. This table comes from immunoSEQ multiplex PCR, and its TCRdb copy is limited to in-frame clones, with some not included. Of hundreds of thousands of clones in the sample, about 86% were seen once. Sequenced sample: peripheral blood. J is TRBJ2-3 and V is TRBV24-1; no definite D call. This TCR was sampled from a man older than 75 with acute or convalescent COVID-19. CDR3 sequence: CATSDSADTQYF. The CDR3 nucleotides read TGTGCCACCAGTGATTCAGCAGATACGCAGTATTTT.